The 12 T cell receptor beta chains listed next were all sequenced from one sample in a study of Tregs in tolerant kidney transplant recipients. CFSE-labeled recipient PBMCs were cultured around six days with irradiated graft donor PBMCs, then FACS-sorted. Libraries were prepared by immunoSEQ multiplex PCR; TCRdb keeps only in-frame clonotypes and omits some of them. The top ten hold approximately 3% of the sample, which has fewer than 20,000 clones, roughly 50% seen once. These receptors have no known antigen. Here the sequenced sample was CD4+ T cells from blood cultured with allogeneic cells, taken before the transplant. Receptors were obtained from a human patient who received a combined kidney and bone marrow transplant.

The genes are TRBV27 and TRBJ1-4; 8 positions agree with TRBD1. Germline lookup yields CDR1 MNHEY and CDR2 SMNVEV (reference sequence). Trimming removed 0 bases from V and 4 bases from J; junction bases left unmatched: 7. This CDR3 is built from 17 residues. The CDR3: CASSLSGLTGVNEKLFF. The DNA of the CDR3 is TGTGCCAGCAGTTTATCGGGCCTGACAGGGGTTAATGAAAAACTGTTTTTT.

The chain recombines TRBV7-9 with TRBJ1-5; a weak D match, TRBD1 (6 bases). The V end lost 4 bases, the J end lost 4 bases, and 23 bases lay between the germline ends. Germline loops: CDR1 SEHNR, CDR2 FQNEAQ (reference sequence). This CDR3 contains 18 residues. CDR3 in amino acids: CASSYGAGTYSINQPQHF. The CDR3 nucleotides are TGTGCCAGCAGCTACGGGGCCGGGACATATTCCATTAATCAGCCCCAGCATTTT.

V and J are TRBV7-9 and TRBJ2-7; D ambiguous. V dropped 2 bases and J dropped 7 bases, with 9 bases sitting between them. The germline V gene encodes CDR1 SEHNR and CDR2 FQNEAQ (reference sequence). The CDR3 has 12 amino acids. The CDR3 sequence is CASSLSSREQYF. The CDR3 DNA follows: TGTGCCAGCAGCTTATCGTCCAGGGAGCAGTACTTC.

By share of the sample, this clone is medium-sized (0.01 to 0.1%). The V call is TRBV2, the J call TRBJ2-5; D gene ambiguous. CDR1 SNHLY and CDR2 FYNNEI come from the germline V gene. Trimming removed 2 bases at V and 3 bases at J, with 10 bases between. The CDR3 consists of 14 residues. CDR3 protein: CASSETFIEETQYF. The CDR3 region has the DNA TGTGCCAGCAGTGAAACATTTATTGAAGAGACCCAGTACTTC.

This chain links TRBV7-8 with TRBJ2-4; D possibly corresponds to TRBD2 (5 bases). The CDR3 has 14 residues. CDR1 SGHVS and CDR2 FQNEAQ come from the germline V gene. The V gene lost 5 bases and the J gene lost 0 bases, with 8 bases spanning the gap. CDR3 residues: CASSPGIAKNIQYF. DNA for the CDR3: TGTGCCAGCAGCCCGGGGATAGCCAAAAACATTCAGTACTTC.

This rearrangement joins TRBV29-1 to TRBJ2-1, with 13 bases fitting TRBD2. This CDR3 region has 16 residues. The germline V gene has CDR1 SQVTM and CDR2 ANQGSEA. V shed 4 bases, J shed 7 bases, and the junction held 10 bases outside the gene matches. CDR3 bases: TGCAGCGTTGGCAGAACTAGCGGGGGGGCGGGTAATGAGCAGTTCTTC. This translates into CSVGRTSGGAGNEQFF.

This clone was detected only a few times. The CDR3, as DNA: TGTGCCACCAGCAGGGGCCTAGCGGGACTAGTCCAAGAGACCCAGTACTTC. This encodes CATSRGLAGLVQETQYF. The genes are TRBV15 and TRBJ2-5; 9 nucleotides line up with TRBD2. Trimming cost V 3 bases and J 1 base; bases outside gene matches: 9. Germline V gives CDR1 LNHNV, CDR2 YYDKDF (reference sequence). CDR3 length: 17 residues.

The CDR3 reads CASNGGQGAGTGELFF. Here the CDR3 DNA reads TGTGCCAGCAACGGGGGGCAGGGGGCCGGCACCGGGGAGCTGTTTTTT. The V call is TRBV7-9, the J call TRBJ2-2; weak D call: TRBD1 (8 bases). The CDR3 is 16 amino acids. Trimming removed 7 bases from V and 4 bases from J, with 19 bases in between. CDR1 and CDR2 (germline): SEHNR, FQNEAQ (reference sequence).

The chain links TRBV18 to TRBJ2-1; 7 bases agree with TRBD2. CDR3 length equals 15 residues. V lost 3 bases to trimming and J lost 2 bases; unmatched junction nucleotides: 4. Germline-derived CDR1 and CDR2 are KGHSH and LQKENI. CDR3 loop: CASSPLAGAYNEQFF. The CDR3 DNA sequence: TGTGCCAGCTCACCCCTGGCGGGGGCCTACAATGAGCAGTTCTTC.

This clone has a handful of counts. J is TRBJ1-5 and V is TRBV18, with a possible D match to TRBD1 (6 bases). Germline CDR1 reads KGHSH; CDR2 reads LQKENI. The CDR3 has 14 residues. Between the trimmed V and J ends, which lost 6 bases and 6 bases, there was a span of 15 bases. The CDR3 DNA reads TGTGCCAGCTCGAGGACAGCTCTGGGTCAGCCCCAGCATTTT. Amino acids: CASSRTALGQPQHF.

This chain connects TRBV21-1 to TRBJ2-3; TRBD2 reflects the table's D call only, with no check against the DNA. TRBV21-1 is annotated as a pseudogene. The CDR3 covers 15 residues. The chain's CDR3 is CASSKREGPTDTQYF. The CDR3 DNA follows: TGTGCCAGCAGCAAACGGGAAGGGCCCACAGATACGCAGTATTTT.

CDR3 DNA: TGTGCCAGCAGCTTACTGGGCGGGGGGCAGTACGAGCAGTACTTC. Its translation: CASSLLGGGQYEQYF. The rearrangement joins TRBV7-2 to TRBJ2-7, with 8 bases that match TRBD2. CDR3 length: 15 residues. The V gene's germline CDR1 is SGHTA and CDR2 FQGNSA. The V and J ends lost 2 bases and 4 bases, in that order; junction bases with no gene match: 7.